A single sample is the source of the 8 T cell receptor beta chains below, sequenced in a study of cytomegalovirus exposure and HLA in healthy donors. Generated by immunoSEQ multiplex PCR, the TCRdb table keeps only in-frame clones and is missing some. The table records under 200,000 clones, about 86% of them present only once. Sequenced: PBMCs. These TCRs come from a woman in her thirties in good health and CMV-seronegative.

The chain is built from TRBV9 and TRBJ2-7; 8 nucleotides line up with TRBD1. V lost 0 bases, J lost 4 bases, and 6 bases stayed unmatched. The CDR3 runs to 15 residues. Germline V CDR1 and CDR2: SGDLS, YYNGEE. CDR3 nucleotide sequence: TGTGCCAGCAGCGTAGCCTCCGGGACAGGTTACGAGCAGTACTTC. Encoded protein: CASSVASGTGYEQYF.

The V gene is TRBV7-9, the J gene TRBJ1-2, with a tentative D call TRBD1 (5 bases). Trimming stripped 3 bases from V and 1 base from J, with 18 bases between. Germline V CDR1 and CDR2: SEHNR, FQNEAQ (reference sequence). The CDR3 loop spans 17 amino acids. CDR3 DNA sequence: TGTGCCAGCAGCTTCACCTGGAGGGGACCTCATAACTATGGCTACACCTTC. Protein product: CASSFTWRGPHNYGYTF.

To note about this clone: This CDR3 is also generated by other DNA sequences in the sample. V is TRBV7-6 and J is TRBJ1-5; 7 bases fit TRBD1. Germline V gives CDR1 SGHVS, CDR2 FNYEAQ. The length of the CDR3 is 14 residues. J gave up 5 bases and V 2 bases, and 3 bases lay outside the gene matches. CDR3 bases: TGTGCCAGCAGCTTAAGCCAGGGGGATCAGCCCCAGCATTTT. This gives the protein CASSLSQGDQPQHF.

The rearrangement links TRBV10-3 to TRBJ2-5, with 7 bases aligning to TRBD1. CDR1 ENHRY and CDR2 SYGVKD come from the germline V gene. The CDR3 is 15 amino acids. The ends lost 5 bases at V and 4 bases at J; junction bases unmatched: 10. The CDR3 reads CAISTATGVGETQYF. The DNA for the CDR3 is TGTGCCATCAGTACCGCCACAGGGGTGGGAGAGACCCAGTACTTC.

The chain links TRBV5-4 to TRBJ2-7; TRBD1 agrees at 9 bases. The CDR3 spans 15 residues. Germline V gene sequence: CDR1 SGHNT, CDR2 YYREEE (reference sequence). J was trimmed by 2 bases and V by 7 bases; bases with no gene match: 10. In DNA, the CDR3 is TGTGCCAGCCACCGAACCCGACAGGGGGCCTACGAGCAGTACTTC. It is translated as CASHRTRQGAYEQYF.

This clone was observed a handful of times. This sequence joins TRBV18 and TRBJ1-1; 8 positions match TRBD1. The J segment lost 0 bases and the V segment lost 5 bases, leaving 5 bases of the junction unmatched. The CDR3 has 15 amino acids. Germline V gene sequence: CDR1 KGHSH, CDR2 LQKENI. In DNA, the CDR3 is TGTGCCAGCTCAACCGGACAGGGATTGAACACTGAAGCTTTCTTT. It codes for CASSTGQGLNTEAFF.

J is TRBJ2-7 and V is TRBV5-1; 8 bases match TRBD1. V dropped 3 bases and J dropped 7; count of bases not matched to a gene: 3. This CDR3 spans 12 amino acids. Per germline, CDR1 SGHRS and CDR2 YFSETQ. The CDR3 nucleotides read TGCGCCAGCAGCTGGACAGGGAGAGAGCAGTACTTC. Amino acids: CASSWTGREQYF. The entire variable domain, with the rest obtained from reference TRBV5-1 and TRBJ2-7, is as follows: KAGVTQTPRYLIKTRGQQVTLSCSPISGHRSVSWYQQTPGQGLQFLFEYFSETQRNKGNFPGRFSGRQFSNSRSEMNVSTLELGDSALYLCASSWTGREQYFGPGTRLTVT.

The V call is TRBV7-2, the J call TRBJ1-6, with D possibly TRBD1 on 6 matching bases. V lost 5 bases, J lost 0 bases, and 14 bases lay in between. CDR3 length equals 17 residues. Per the germline V gene, CDR1 is SGHTA and CDR2 is FQGNSA. CDR3 in amino acids: CASSPVGQSSYNSPLHF. The CDR3, as DNA: TGTGCCAGCAGCCCCGTCGGACAGAGCTCCTATAATTCACCCCTCCACTTT.